The clone carrying this T cell receptor (beta chain) was seen at least ten times. Antigen specificity is unknown. This entry is derived from a study of T-cell reconstitution after alpha-beta-depleted transplantation in children. General study results and limits: Some patients' high day-60 TCRbeta diversity was traced to surviving recipient T cells and thymic progenitors. Newly generated T cells supplied most T-cell counts and diversity one year post-transplant. Reportedly, roughly two months post-transplant, alpha-beta T cells arose from several hundred expanded graft clones.

Germline V CDR1 and CDR2: SGHRS, YFSETQ. V lost 4 bases and J lost 5, with 15 bases in between. This CDR3 comprises 15 residues. Library preparation (for TCRbeta) was performed with unique molecular identifiers. TCRdb analysed the PCR reads with MiXCR anew, one entry per CDR3 protein. The sample holds some 16,000 distinct CDR3 sequences; about 5% are singletons and the top ten take roughly 7.1%. The receptor's source is a boy aged 10-17 years with acute lymphoblastic leukemia, due to receive a stem cell transplant. Sequences were derived from PBMCs, sampled before TCRalphabeta/CD19-depleted stem cell transplant. V and J are TRBV5-1 and TRBJ1-4, with D possibly TRBD1 on 6 matching bases. DNA of the CDR3: TGCGCCAGCAGCCCAACCACAGGGACCAATGAAAAACTGTTTTTT. Its translation is CASSPTTGTNEKLFF.